This T cell receptor beta chain was retrieved from a study of patients and donors after allogeneic stem cell transplantation. By share, this clonotype ranks as medium-sized. Per the germline V gene, CDR1 is SGHRS and CDR2 is YFSETQ. The CDR3 extends over 13 amino acids. Trimming pared 0 bases from V and 4 bases from J, leaving 8 bases between. TCRdb used MiXCR to reprocess the RT-PCR reads, holding one entry per CDR3 protein. The top ten clones hold roughly 9.6% of a sample with 2,500 to 3,000 distinct CDR3 sequences, around 8.4% of them seen once. Sequenced: blood, either unsorted or a sorted T cell fraction (not recorded which). The source of this sequence is a human donor who was either an allogeneic HSCT recipient or a stem cell or donor lymphocyte infusion donor (not recorded which). It is not recorded whose cells these are; they may come from a transplant donor. The V and J genes are TRBV5-1 and TRBJ2-7, with a possible D match to TRBD1 (5 bases). The CDR3, as DNA: TGCGCCAGCAGCTTGGGCAGGGTGTACGAGCAGTACTTC. Translated, it gives CASSLGRVYEQYF.